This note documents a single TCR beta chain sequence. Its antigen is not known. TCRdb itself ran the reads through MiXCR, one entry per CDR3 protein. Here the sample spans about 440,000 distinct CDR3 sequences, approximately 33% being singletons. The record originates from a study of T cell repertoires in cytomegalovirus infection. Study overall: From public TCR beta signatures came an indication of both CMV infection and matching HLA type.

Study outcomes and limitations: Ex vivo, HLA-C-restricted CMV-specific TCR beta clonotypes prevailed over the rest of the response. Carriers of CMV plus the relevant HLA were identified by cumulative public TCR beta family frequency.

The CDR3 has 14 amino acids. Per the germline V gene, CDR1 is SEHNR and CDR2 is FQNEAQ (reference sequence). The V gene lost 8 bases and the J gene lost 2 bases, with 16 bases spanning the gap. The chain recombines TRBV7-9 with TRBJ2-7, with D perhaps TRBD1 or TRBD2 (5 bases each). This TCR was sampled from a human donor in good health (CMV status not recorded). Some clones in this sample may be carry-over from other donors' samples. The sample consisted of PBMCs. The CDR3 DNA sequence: TGTGCCAGCCAAGTCCCGGGACCCACCTACGAGCAGTACTTC. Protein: CASQVPGPTYEQYF.